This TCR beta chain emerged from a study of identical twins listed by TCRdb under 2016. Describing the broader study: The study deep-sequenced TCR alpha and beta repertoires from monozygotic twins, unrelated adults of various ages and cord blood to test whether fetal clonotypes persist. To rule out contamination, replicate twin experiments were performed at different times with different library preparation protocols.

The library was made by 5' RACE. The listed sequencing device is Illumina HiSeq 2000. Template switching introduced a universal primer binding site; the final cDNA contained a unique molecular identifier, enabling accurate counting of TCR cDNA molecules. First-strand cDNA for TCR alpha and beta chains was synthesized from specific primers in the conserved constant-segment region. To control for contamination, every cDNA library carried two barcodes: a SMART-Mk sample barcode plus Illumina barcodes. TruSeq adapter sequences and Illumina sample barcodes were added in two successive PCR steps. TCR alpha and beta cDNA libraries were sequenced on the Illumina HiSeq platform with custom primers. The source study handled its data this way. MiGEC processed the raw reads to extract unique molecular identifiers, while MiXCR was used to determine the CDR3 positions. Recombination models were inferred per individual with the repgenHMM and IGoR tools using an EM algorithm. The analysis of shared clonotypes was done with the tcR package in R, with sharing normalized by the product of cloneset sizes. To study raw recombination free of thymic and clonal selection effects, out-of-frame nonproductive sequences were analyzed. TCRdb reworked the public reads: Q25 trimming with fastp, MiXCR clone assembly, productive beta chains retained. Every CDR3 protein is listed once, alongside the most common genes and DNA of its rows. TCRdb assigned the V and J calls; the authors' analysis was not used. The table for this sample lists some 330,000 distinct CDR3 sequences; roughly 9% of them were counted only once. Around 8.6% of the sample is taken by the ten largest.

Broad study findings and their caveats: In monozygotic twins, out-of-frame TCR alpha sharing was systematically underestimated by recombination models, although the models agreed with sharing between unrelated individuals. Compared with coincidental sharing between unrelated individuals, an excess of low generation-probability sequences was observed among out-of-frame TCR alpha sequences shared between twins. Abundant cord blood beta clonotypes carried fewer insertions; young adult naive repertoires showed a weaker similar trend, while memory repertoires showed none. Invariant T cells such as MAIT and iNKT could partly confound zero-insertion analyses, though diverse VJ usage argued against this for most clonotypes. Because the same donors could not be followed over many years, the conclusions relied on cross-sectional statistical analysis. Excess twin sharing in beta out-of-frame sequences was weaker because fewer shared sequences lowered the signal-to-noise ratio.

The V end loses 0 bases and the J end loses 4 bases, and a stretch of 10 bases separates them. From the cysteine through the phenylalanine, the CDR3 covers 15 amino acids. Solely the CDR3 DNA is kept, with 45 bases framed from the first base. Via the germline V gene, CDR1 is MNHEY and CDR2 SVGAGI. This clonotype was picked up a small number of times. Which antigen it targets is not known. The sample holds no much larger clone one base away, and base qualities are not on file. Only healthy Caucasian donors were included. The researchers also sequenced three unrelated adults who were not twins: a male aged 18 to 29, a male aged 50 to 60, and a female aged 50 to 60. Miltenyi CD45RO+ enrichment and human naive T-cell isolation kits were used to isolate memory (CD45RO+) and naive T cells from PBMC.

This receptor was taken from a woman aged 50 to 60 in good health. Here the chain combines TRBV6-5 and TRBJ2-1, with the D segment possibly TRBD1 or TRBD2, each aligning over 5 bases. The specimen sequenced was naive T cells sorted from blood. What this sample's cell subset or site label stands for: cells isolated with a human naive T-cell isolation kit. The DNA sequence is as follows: TGTGCCAGCAGTTACTCTCGGGACCCTTACAATGAGCAGTTCTTC. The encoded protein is CASSYSRDPYNEQFF.